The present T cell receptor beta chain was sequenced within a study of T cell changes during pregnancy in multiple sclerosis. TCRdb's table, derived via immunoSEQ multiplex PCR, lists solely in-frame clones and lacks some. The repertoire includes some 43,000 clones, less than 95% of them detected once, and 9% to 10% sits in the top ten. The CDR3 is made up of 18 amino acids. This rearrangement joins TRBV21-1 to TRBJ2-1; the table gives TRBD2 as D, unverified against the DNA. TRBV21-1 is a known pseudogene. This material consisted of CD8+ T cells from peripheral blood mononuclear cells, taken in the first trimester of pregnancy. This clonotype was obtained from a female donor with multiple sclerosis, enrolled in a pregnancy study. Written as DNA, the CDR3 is TGTGCCAGCAGCAAAAGGCCCACCCGGACTAGCGAGAACAATGAGCAGTTCTTC. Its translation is CASSKRPTRTSENNEQFF.